This T cell receptor beta chain was profiled in a study of shared clonotypes between healthy human individuals. Selected positively for CCR7 and CD45RO-negative, naive CD8 cells excluded terminally differentiated effector memory CD45RA+ cells. Germline V CDR1 and CDR2: SGHAT, FQNNGV. The V and J ends lost 5 bases and 4 bases respectively, with 14 bases between them. The length of the CDR3 is 15 residues. Profiling relied on immunoSEQ multiplex PCR, and the TCRdb table lists in-frame clones only, not all of them. There are 800,000 to 950,000 clones in the sample; 96% occur only once, and less than 0.3% lies in the top ten.

This TCR was sampled from a man aged 25 to 45 in good health. The rearrangement joins TRBV11-2 to TRBJ1-4; tentative D call: TRBD1 (5 bases). Sequencing input: naive CD8+ T cells sorted from blood. In nucleotides, the CDR3 is TGTGCCAGCAGCCCCCGGGGCAGGTATAATGAAAAACTGTTTTTT. It specifies CASSPRGRYNEKLFF. Full variable domain (missing parts from reference TRBV11-2 and TRBJ1-4): EAGVAQSPRYKIIEKRQSVAFWCNPISGHATLYWYQQILGQGPKLLIQFQNNGVVDDSQLPKDRFSAERLKGVDSTLKIQPAKLEDSAVYLCASSPRGRYNEKLFFGSGTQLSVL.